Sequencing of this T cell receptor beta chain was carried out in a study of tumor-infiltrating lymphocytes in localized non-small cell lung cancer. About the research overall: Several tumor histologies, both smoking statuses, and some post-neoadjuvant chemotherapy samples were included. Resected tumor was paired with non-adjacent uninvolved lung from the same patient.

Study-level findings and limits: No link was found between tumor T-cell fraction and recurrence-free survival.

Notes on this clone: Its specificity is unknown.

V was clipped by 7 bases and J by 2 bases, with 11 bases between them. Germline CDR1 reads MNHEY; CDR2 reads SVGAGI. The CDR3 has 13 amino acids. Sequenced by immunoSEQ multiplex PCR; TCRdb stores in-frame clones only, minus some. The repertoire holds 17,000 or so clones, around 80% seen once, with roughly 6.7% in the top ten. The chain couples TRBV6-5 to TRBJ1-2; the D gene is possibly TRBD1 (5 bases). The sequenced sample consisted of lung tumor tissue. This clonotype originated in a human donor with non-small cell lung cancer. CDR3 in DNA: TGTGCCAGCAATCCGGGACTCAACTATGGCTACACCTTC. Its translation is CASNPGLNYGYTF.